This TCR beta chain was observed in a study of graft-versus-host responses after intestinal transplantation. Assay used: immunoSEQ multiplex PCR; TCRdb lists only in-frame clones, some missing. The data show 98,000 or so clones, roughly 82% seen once. CDR1 and CDR2 from the germline V gene are MNHNS and SASEGT. This CDR3 comprises 13 residues. Trimming shortened V by 4 bases and J by 3 bases, and 8 bases separated the two germline ends. About this clone itself: Its antigen is not known.

Study outcomes and limitations: GvH clone levels peaked in circulation, and this peak was associated with early post-transplant HvG declines.

The receptor was isolated from a human patient who received an intestinal transplant, so some T cells may come from the graft donor. The rearrangement joins TRBV6-1 to TRBJ2-3; weak D call: TRBD1 (5 bases). Sequencing was performed on PBMCs, taken 255 days after intestinal transplant. CDR3 nucleotides: TGTGCCAGCAGTGTCCAGGGAACAGATACGCAGTATTTT. This translates into CASSVQGTDTQYF.